The next 18 T cell receptor beta chains were all read from a single sample in a study of STAT3 mutations in large granular lymphocyte leukemia. Profiled with immunoSEQ multiplex PCR; TCRdb holds only in-frame clones, not every one. The profile shows tens of thousands of clones, approximately 83% of them singletons. Study observations and caveats: Every T-LGLL patient had at least one immunodominant TCRbeta clonotype.

These receptors are not linked to any known antigen. The sample comprised peripheral blood mononuclear cells. The receptors come from a man aged 55-75 years with T-cell large granular lymphocyte leukemia. Some clones in this sample may be carry-over from other donors' samples.

This clone was seen only once. V and J are TRBV29-1 and TRBJ2-2; TRBD2 is a possible D gene (5 bases). CDR3 size: 17 residues. The V gene lost 6 bases and the J gene lost 0 bases, with 20 bases spanning the gap. CDR1 is SQVTM and CDR2 is ANQGSEA in the germline V gene. The DNA of the CDR3 is TGCAGCGTGCGTAGTTGGACGGGGAGAACGAACACCGGGGAGCTGTTTTTT. Translating gives CSVRSWTGRTNTGELFF.

J is TRBJ1-4 and V is TRBV5-5; the D is unclear. Looked up from germline, CDR1 is SGHKS and CDR2 is YYEKEE (reference sequence). Trimming removed 5 bases from V and 5 bases from J, with 16 bases in between. The CDR3 is made up of 15 amino acids. The CDR3: CASRTSVWVNEKLFF. The DNA of the CDR3 is TGTGCCAGCAGAACCTCGGTGTGGGTGAATGAAAAACTGTTTTTT.

This clone has a handful of counts. The chain recombines TRBV18 with TRBJ2-1; D possibly corresponds to TRBD2 (5 bases). Trimming cost V 0 bases and J 12 bases, with 15 bases left between them. CDR1 is KGHSH, CDR2 LQKENI, per germline. The CDR3 has 14 residues. The DNA of the CDR3 is TGTGCCAGCTCACCACCAGCTCGGGTAGAGGGGCAGTTCTTC. Protein sequence: CASSPPARVEGQFF.

V gene TRBV7-2 combines with J gene TRBJ1-6; D gene ambiguous. This CDR3 region has 14 residues. Between the trimmed V and J ends, which lost 5 bases and 9 bases, there was a span of 14 bases. CDR1 SGHTA and CDR2 FQGNSA come from the germline V gene. CDR3 in amino acids: CASSHPGVVSPLHF. CDR3 bases: TGTGCCAGCAGCCATCCCGGGGTAGTTTCACCCCTCCACTTT.

This rearrangement joins TRBV7-9 to TRBJ2-5; maybe TRBD2 (5 bases). Trimming took off 10 bases at V and 4 bases at J, with 25 bases between the two ends. The germline gives CDR1 SEHNR, CDR2 FQNEAQ (reference sequence). This CDR3 is 16 amino acids long. CDR3 coding DNA: TGTGCCACCTCCTTATGGGTTAGCGCGGGCCGAGAGACCCAGTACTTC. Encoded protein: CATSLWVSAGRETQYF. Supplemented by reference TRBV7-9 and TRBJ2-5, the full variable domain reads DTGVSQNPRHKITKRGQNVTFRCDPISEHNRLYWYRQTLGQGPEFLTYFQNEAQLEKSRLLSDRFSAERPKGSFSTLEIQRTEQGDSAMYLCATSLWVSAGRETQYFGPGTRLLVL.

This clone turned up a few times. This chain uses TRBV21-1 with TRBJ2-7; TRBD1 is the table's D call, not checked against the DNA. TRBV21-1 is reported as a pseudogene. This CDR3 is 15 amino acids long. CDR3 coding DNA: TGTGCCAGCAACGGAGGGGGACAGGGTCACTACGAGCAGTACTTC. Translated, it gives CASNGGGQGHYEQYF.

This rearrangement joins TRBV30 to TRBJ2-7, with 8 bases lining up with TRBD1. The CDR3 contains 13 residues. Germline V gives CDR1 GTSNPN, CDR2 SVGIG (reference sequence). Unmatched junction bases numbered 10, after V lost 5 bases and J lost 7 bases. This chain's CDR3 is CAWYAQGAREQYF. CDR3 nucleotides: TGTGCCTGGTATGCCCAGGGGGCGAGGGAGCAGTACTTC. Using reference TRBV30 and TRBJ2-7 for the parts outside the CDR3, the full variable domain is SQTIHQWPATLVQPVGSPLSLECTVEGTSNPNLYWYRQAAGRGLQLLFYSVGIGQISSEVPQNLSASRPQDRQFILSSKKLLLSDSGFYLCAWYAQGAREQYFGPGTRLTVT.

The chain uses TRBV20-1 and TRBJ1-2; 9 bases fit TRBD1. The CDR3 has 11 amino acids. In germline, CDR1 is DFQATT, CDR2 SNEGSKA (reference sequence). The CDR3 spells CRGQGGYGYTF. As DNA, the CDR3 is TGCAGGGGACAGGGCGGCTATGGCTACACCTTC.

V and J are TRBV5-1 and TRBJ2-5; D is unclear. The V gene's germline CDR1 is SGHRS and CDR2 YFSETQ. This CDR3 contains 14 residues. V shed 2 bases and J shed 4 bases, with 12 bases lying between them. DNA for the CDR3: TGCGCCAGCAGCTTAGGCAGAGGTGCAGAGACCCAGTACTTC. Translating gives CASSLGRGAETQYF.

In regard to this clone: One end of the junction varies from germline; a read error may be responsible. The chain joins TRBV7-7 to TRBJ2-3; D assignment may be TRBD1 or TRBD2 (6 bases each). This CDR3 has 15 residues. CDR1 is SSHAT, CDR2 FNYEAQ, per germline (reference sequence). The chain's CDR3 is CASSLGGTVADTQYF. DNA for the CDR3: TGTGCTAGCAGCCTAGGGGGGACTGTGGCAGATACGCAGTATTTT. Complete variable domain (other parts from reference TRBV7-7 and TRBJ2-3): GAGVSQSPRYKVTKRGQDVTLRCDPISSHATLYWYQQALGQGPEFLTYFNYEAQPDKSGLPSDRFSAERPEGSISTLTIQRTEQRDSAMYRCASSLGGTVADTQYFGPGTRLTVL.

CDR3 sequence reads: CSGGHAYEQYF. The CDR3 DNA reads as TGCAGCGGGGGCCATGCCTACGAGCAGTACTTC. The V call is TRBV29-1, the J call TRBJ2-7; D possibly corresponds to TRBD1 (5 bases). The CDR3 length is 11 residues. CDR1 SQVTM and CDR2 ANQGSEA come from the germline V gene. Trimming pared 7 bases from V and 2 bases from J, leaving 9 bases between.

The J gene is TRBJ2-1, the V gene TRBV5-4, with 11 positions matching TRBD2. Trimming took 4 bases from V and 4 from J; bases not matched to a gene: 4. CDR3 size: 15 residues. Germline CDR1 and CDR2: SGHNT and YYREEE (reference sequence). The CDR3 is CASSPGLAVYNEQFF. Written as DNA, the CDR3 is TGTGCCAGCAGCCCGGGACTAGCGGTATACAATGAGCAGTTCTTC.

The rearrangement links TRBV4-1 to TRBJ2-1; 7 positions agree with TRBD2. The CDR3 contains 16 residues. J lost 2 bases, V lost 1 base, and 5 bases had no gene match. CDR1 is MGHRA and CDR2 is YSYEKL in the germline V gene. The CDR3, as DNA: TGCGCCAGCAGCCAAGCTACTAGCGCTGCCTACAATGAGCAGTTCTTC. Amino acid sequence: CASSQATSAAYNEQFF.

The chain has TRBV4-3 and TRBJ1-1; 9 bases are shared with TRBD1. The CDR3 consists of 15 residues. The V segment lost 8 bases and the J segment 0 bases; nucleotides outside the gene matches: 7. Per the germline V gene, CDR1 is LGHNA and CDR2 is YSLEER. Written as DNA, the CDR3 is TGCGCCAGCCGACAGGGGGGACAGTTGAACACTGAAGCTTTCTTT. Its protein is CASRQGGQLNTEAFF.

The chain uses TRBV5-4 and TRBJ2-5; the D is unclear. The CDR3 runs 13 residues. V lost 4 bases and J lost 2, with 9 bases in between. Per germline, CDR1 SGHNT and CDR2 YYREEE (reference sequence). CDR3 sequence: CASSALPQETQYF. The CDR3 region has the DNA TGTGCCAGCAGCGCCCTCCCACAAGAGACCCAGTACTTC.

In this sample, this clone turned up once. V is TRBV18 and J is TRBJ1-1; tentatively, D is TRBD1 (6 bases). The CDR3 length is 16 residues. Germline-derived CDR1 and CDR2 are KGHSH and LQKENI. Trimming stripped 8 bases from V and 4 bases from J, with 23 bases between. This CDR3 is CASQPASRGSGTEAFF. The CDR3 region has the DNA TGTGCCAGCCAACCGGCCAGCAGGGGTAGTGGCACTGAAGCTTTCTTT.

This clone was detected a few times. The chain has TRBV30 and TRBJ1-1; TRBD1 might be the D (5 bases). This CDR3 is built from 13 residues. The V and J ends lost 2 bases and 1 base respectively, with 8 bases between them. Germline V lookup: CDR1 GTSNPN, CDR2 SVGIG (reference sequence). The CDR3 region is CAWSRGENTEAFF. CDR3 sequence (DNA): TGTGCCTGGAGTAGGGGTGAGAACACTGAAGCTTTCTTT.

The chain carries TRBV18 and TRBJ2-5; D perhaps matches TRBD1 (6 bases). V lost 0 bases and J lost 2, with 10 bases in between. From germline, CDR1 is KGHSH and CDR2 LQKENI. The CDR3 consists of 15 residues. The CDR3 DNA sequence: TGTGCCAGCTCACCACCCCAGCAGGGGCAAGAGACCCAGTACTTC. This sequence encodes CASSPPQQGQETQYF.